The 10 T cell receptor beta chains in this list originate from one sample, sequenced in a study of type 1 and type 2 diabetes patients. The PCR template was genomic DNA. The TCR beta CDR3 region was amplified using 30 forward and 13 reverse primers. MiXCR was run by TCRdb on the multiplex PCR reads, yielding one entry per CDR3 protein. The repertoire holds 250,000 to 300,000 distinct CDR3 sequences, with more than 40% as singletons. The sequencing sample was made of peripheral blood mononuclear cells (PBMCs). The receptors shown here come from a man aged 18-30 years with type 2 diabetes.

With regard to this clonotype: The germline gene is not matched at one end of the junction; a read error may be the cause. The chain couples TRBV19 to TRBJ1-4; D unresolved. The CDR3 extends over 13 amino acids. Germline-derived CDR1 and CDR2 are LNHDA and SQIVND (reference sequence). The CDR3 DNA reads TGTGCCAGCAGGCGAGGGTCTGGGGAAAAACTGTCTTTT. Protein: CASRRGSGEKLSF.

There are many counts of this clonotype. The CDR3 DNA sequence: TGTGCCACCAGCAGAGAAGAAGAGACCCAGTACTTC. This encodes CATSREEETQYF. The V call is TRBV15, the J call TRBJ2-5; D gene ambiguous. CDR3 length: 12 residues. Germline loops: CDR1 LNHNV, CDR2 YYDKDF (reference sequence). V lost 0 bases to trimming and J lost 3 bases, with 2 bases between them.

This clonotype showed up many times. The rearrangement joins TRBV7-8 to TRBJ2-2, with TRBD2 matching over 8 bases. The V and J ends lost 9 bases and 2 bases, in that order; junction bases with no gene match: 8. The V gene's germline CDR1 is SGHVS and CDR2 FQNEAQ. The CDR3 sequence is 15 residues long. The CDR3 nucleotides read TGTGCCAGTGCCCAAGTAGCGGGAAACACCGGGGAGCTGTTTTTT. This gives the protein CASAQVAGNTGELFF. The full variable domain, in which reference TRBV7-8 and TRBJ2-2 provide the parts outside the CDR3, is GAGVSQSPRYKVAKRGQDVALRCDPISGHVSLFWYQQALGQGPEFLTYFQNEAQLDKSGLPSDRFFAERPEGSVSTLKIQRTQQEDSAVYLCASAQVAGNTGELFFGEGSRLTVL.

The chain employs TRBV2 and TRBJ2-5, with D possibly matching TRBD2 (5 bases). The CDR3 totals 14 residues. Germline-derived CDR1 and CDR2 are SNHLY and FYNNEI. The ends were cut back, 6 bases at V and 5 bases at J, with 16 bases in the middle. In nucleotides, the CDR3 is TGTGCCAGCAGGCCGGTTCCTACTAGGGAGACCCAGTACTTC. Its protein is CASRPVPTRETQYF.

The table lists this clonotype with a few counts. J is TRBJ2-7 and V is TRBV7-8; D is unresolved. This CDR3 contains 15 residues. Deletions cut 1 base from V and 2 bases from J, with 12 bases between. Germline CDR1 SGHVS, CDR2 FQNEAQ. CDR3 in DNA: TGTGCCAGCAGCTTAGAGGGCGGCGCAGCCTACGAGCAGTACTTC. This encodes CASSLEGGAAYEQYF.

The CDR3 nucleotides are TGTGCCAGCCTTGGGGGGGGACTTTCCTCCTACAATGAGCAGTTCTTC. It codes for CASLGGGLSSYNEQFF. This chain uses TRBV11-2 with TRBJ2-1; 7 nucleotides align to TRBD2. Germline V gene sequence: CDR1 SGHAT, CDR2 FQNNGV. V gave up 8 bases and J gave up 0 bases; unmatched junction bases: 10. The CDR3 consists of 16 residues.

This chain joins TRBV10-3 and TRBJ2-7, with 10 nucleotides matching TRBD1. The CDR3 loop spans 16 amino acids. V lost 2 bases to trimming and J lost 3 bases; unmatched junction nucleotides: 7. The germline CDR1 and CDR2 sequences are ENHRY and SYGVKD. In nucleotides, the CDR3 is TGTGCCATCAGTGAGCCTACCGGGACAGGGGTCTACGAGCAGTACTTC. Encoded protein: CAISEPTGTGVYEQYF.

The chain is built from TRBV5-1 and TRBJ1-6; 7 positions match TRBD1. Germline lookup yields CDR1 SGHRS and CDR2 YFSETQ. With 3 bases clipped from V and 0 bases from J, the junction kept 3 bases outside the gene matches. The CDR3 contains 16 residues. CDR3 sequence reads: CASSYDRVSYNSPLHF. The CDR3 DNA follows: TGCGCCAGCAGCTATGACAGGGTCTCCTATAATTCACCCCTCCACTTT. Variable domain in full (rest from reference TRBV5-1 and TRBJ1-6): KAGVTQTPRYLIKTRGQQVTLSCSPISGHRSVSWYQQTPGQGLQFLFEYFSETQRNKGNFPGRFSGRQFSNSRSEMNVSTLELGDSALYLCASSYDRVSYNSPLHFGNGTRLTVT.

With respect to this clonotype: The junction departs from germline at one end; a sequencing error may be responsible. The CDR3 loop is CTSSRDGRYEQYF. The CDR3, as DNA: TGTACCAGTAGTCGGGACGGGAGGTACGAGCAGTACTTC. V gene TRBV19 combines with J gene TRBJ2-7; 7 bases fit TRBD2. Germline lookup yields CDR1 LNHDA and CDR2 SQIVND (reference sequence). The CDR3 spans 13 residues.

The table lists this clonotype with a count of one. This CDR3 reads CASSLVTALYGYTF. In DNA form, the CDR3 reads TGTGCCAGCAGCTTGGTAACAGCGCTCTATGGCTACACCTTC. The chain has TRBV5-4 and TRBJ1-2; unclear D gene. Germline lookup yields CDR1 SGHNT and CDR2 YYREEE (reference sequence). The length of the CDR3 is 14 residues. The V and J ends lost 0 bases and 4 bases respectively, with 10 bases between them.